This T cell receptor (beta chain) was found in a study of blood T cell repertoires in COVID-19. Turning to the study itself: There were acute and convalescent COVID-19 samples, and they came from the United States, Italy and Spain. In each case, the material was cDNA or gDNA derived from T cells, B-cell-depleted T cells, or PBMCs.

Original handling: Amplification from reference gene primers served as the basis for estimated nucleated cell counts. Sequencing was performed with immunoSEQ multiplex PCR; in TCRdb, only in-frame clones are kept and a portion is missing. Clone size and V and J calls were adopted from that table, with D and trimming inferred from the DNA. The sample has fewer than 250,000 clones; about four fifths are singletons. Germline V gene sequence: CDR1 SEHNR, CDR2 FQNEAQ (reference sequence). The CDR3 is made up of 15 amino acids. V was cut by 2 bases and J by 0 bases, with 8 bases left in between. The chain has TRBV7-9 and TRBJ2-1; D gene ambiguous. Sequencing was carried out using peripheral blood. This TCR derives from a man aged 45 to 65 with active or convalescent COVID-19. The CDR3 loop is CASSLLVSSYNEQFF. Written as DNA, the CDR3 is TGTGCCAGCAGCTTACTAGTCAGCTCCTACAATGAGCAGTTCTTC.